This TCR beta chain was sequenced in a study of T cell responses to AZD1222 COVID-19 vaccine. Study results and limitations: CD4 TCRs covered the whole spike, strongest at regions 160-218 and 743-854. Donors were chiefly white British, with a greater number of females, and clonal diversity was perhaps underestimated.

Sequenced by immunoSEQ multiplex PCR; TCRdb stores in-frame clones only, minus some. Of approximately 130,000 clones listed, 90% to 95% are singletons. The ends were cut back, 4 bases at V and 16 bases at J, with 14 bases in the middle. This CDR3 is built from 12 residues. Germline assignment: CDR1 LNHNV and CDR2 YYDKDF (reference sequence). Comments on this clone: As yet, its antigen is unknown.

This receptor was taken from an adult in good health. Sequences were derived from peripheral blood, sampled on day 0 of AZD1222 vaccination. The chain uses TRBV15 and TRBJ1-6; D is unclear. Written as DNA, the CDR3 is TGTGCCACCAGCAACGCCTATGCGGGTCTCCACTTT. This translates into CATSNAYAGLHF.